The 9 T cell receptor beta chains presented below share a single source sample, sequenced in a study of shared clonotypes between healthy human individuals. TCRdb's table, derived via immunoSEQ multiplex PCR, lists solely in-frame clones and lacks some. The table includes hundreds of thousands of clones, over 60% detected once. Sequencing used PBMCs. The receptors were sampled from a woman aged 40 to 50 in good health. Some clones in this sample may be carry-over from other donors' samples.

This clone has only a few counts. CDR3 sequence: CASSQVLRANEQFF. CDR3 sequence (DNA): TGCGCCAGCAGCCAAGTTCTTAGAGCCAATGAGCAGTTCTTC. V and J are TRBV4-3 and TRBJ2-1; D remains ambiguous. Looked up from germline, CDR1 is LGHNA and CDR2 is YSLEER. Between the trimmed V and J ends, which lost 1 base and 6 bases, there was a span of 10 bases. This CDR3 has 14 residues.

The chain carries TRBV5-4 and TRBJ2-7, with D perhaps given as TRBD1 or TRBD2 (7 bases each). Per germline, CDR1 SGHNT and CDR2 YYREEE (reference sequence). There are 14 residues in the CDR3. Trimming left V 2 bases short and J 1 base short, with 10 bases between. CDR3: CASSFQGGSYEQYF. The CDR3, as DNA: TGTGCCAGCAGCTTTCAGGGGGGGTCCTACGAGCAGTACTTC.

To note about this clone: A far larger clone differs by one base, so this is likely a read error. The gene calls are TRBV30 and TRBJ2-5, with TRBD2 identical over 7 bases. The V gene end was trimmed by 4 bases and the J gene end by 5 bases; junction bases not matched to a gene: 4. The germline V gene encodes CDR1 GTSNPN and CDR2 SVGIG (reference sequence). The CDR3 covers 12 residues. The CDR3 DNA sequence: TGTGCCTGGAACCCCGGGGGGGAGACCCAGTACTTC. Protein product: CAWNPGGETQYF. Using reference TRBV30 and TRBJ2-5 for the parts outside the CDR3, the full variable domain is SQTIHQWPATLVQPVGSPLSLECTVEGTSNPNLYWYRQAAGRGLQLLFYSVGIGQISSEVPQNLSASRPQDRQFILSSKKLLLSDSGFYLCAWNPGGETQYFGPGTRLLVL.

This clone was seen repeatedly, ten times or more. The chain recombines TRBV19 with TRBJ2-7; D gene ambiguous. V was pared by 5 bases and J by 7 bases, with 12 bases between. Germline CDR1 is LNHDA and CDR2 is SQIVND (reference sequence). The length of the CDR3 is 12 residues. The CDR3 region has the DNA TGTGCCAGTAGTTTTTCCTTAGGAGAGCAGTACTTC. This sequence encodes CASSFSLGEQYF.

A note on this clone: It is likely a read error: a sequence one base away is far more abundant. V is TRBV5-1 and J is TRBJ1-3, with 7 bases identical to TRBD1. The CDR3 spans 15 residues. Trimming at V came to 4 bases and at J to 2 bases, leaving 6 bases not matched to a gene. Germline loops: CDR1 SGHRS, CDR2 YFSETQ. CDR3 sequence: CASSQGTVTGNTIYF. CDR3 coding DNA: TGCGCCAGCAGCCAGGGGACAGTGACTGGAAACACCATATATTTT.

The chain couples TRBV19 to TRBJ2-7; 7 bases line up with TRBD1. J was trimmed by 5 bases and V by 8 bases; bases with no gene match: 9. Germline values: CDR1 LNHDA, CDR2 SQIVND (reference sequence). The CDR3 spans 13 residues. The CDR3 nucleotides are TGTGCCAGTGGCGCCGGGACAGCTAACGAGCAGTACTTC. It is translated as CASGAGTANEQYF. The full variable domain, with the rest looked up from reference TRBV19 and TRBJ2-7, is DGGITQSPKYLFRKEGQNVTLSCEQNLNHDAMYWYRQDPGQGLRLIYYSQIVNDFQKGDIAEGYSVSREKKESFPLTVTSAQKNPTAFYLCASGAGTANEQYFGPGTRLTVT.

The CDR3 DNA reads TGTGCCAGCAGCTTAGTGTCAGGAGGGGACCAGCCCCAGCATTTT. This translates into CASSLVSGGDQPQHF. The chain uses TRBV7-2 and TRBJ1-5; D perhaps matches TRBD1 (5 bases). CDR1 and CDR2 from the germline V gene are SGHTA and FQGNSA. The CDR3 consists of 15 residues. Trimming pared 1 base from V and 7 bases from J, leaving 14 bases between. The variable domain in full, completed from reference TRBV7-2 and TRBJ1-5, reads GAGVSQSPSNKVTEKGKDVELRCDPISGHTALYWYRQSLGQGLEFLIYFQGNSAPDKSGLPSDRFSAERTGGSVSTLTIQRTQQEDSAVYLCASSLVSGGDQPQHFGDGTRLSIL.

J is TRBJ2-1 and V is TRBV28; D may be TRBD1 (6 bases). Trimming cost V 5 bases and J 4 bases, with 9 bases left between them. Germline V CDR1 and CDR2: MDHEN, SYDVKM. There are 13 residues in the CDR3. CDR3 region: CASSLTGYNEQFF. DNA for the CDR3: TGTGCCAGCAGTCTGACAGGTTACAATGAGCAGTTCTTC. Full variable domain (rest looked up from reference TRBV28 and TRBJ2-1): DVKVTQSSRYLVKRTGEKVFLECVQDMDHENMFWYRQDPGLGLRLIYFSYDVKMKEKGDIPEGYSVSREKKERFSLILESASTNQTSMYLCASSLTGYNEQFFGPGTRLTVL.

CDR3 DNA: TGTGCCAGCAGCAGGGGATCCGTCGACTATGGCTACACCTTC. As protein: CASSRGSVDYGYTF. The genes are TRBV5-4 and TRBJ1-2, with a possible D match to TRBD1 (5 bases). The V gene's germline CDR1 is SGHNT and CDR2 YYREEE (reference sequence). Trimming pared 4 bases from V and 3 bases from J, leaving 13 bases between. The length of the CDR3 is 14 residues.